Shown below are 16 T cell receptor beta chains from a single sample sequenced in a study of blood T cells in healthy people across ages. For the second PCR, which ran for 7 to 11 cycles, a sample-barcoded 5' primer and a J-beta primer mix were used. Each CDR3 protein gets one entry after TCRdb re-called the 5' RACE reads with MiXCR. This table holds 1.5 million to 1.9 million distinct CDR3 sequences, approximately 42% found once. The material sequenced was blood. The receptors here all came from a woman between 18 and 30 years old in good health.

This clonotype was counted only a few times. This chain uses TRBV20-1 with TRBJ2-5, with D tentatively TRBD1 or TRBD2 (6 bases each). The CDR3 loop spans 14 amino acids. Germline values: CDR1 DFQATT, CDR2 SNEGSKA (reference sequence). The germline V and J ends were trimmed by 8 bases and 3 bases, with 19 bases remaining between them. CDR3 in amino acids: CSLRGAVVEETQYF. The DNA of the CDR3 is TGCAGTCTAAGGGGGGCAGTTGTGGAAGAGACCCAGTACTTC.

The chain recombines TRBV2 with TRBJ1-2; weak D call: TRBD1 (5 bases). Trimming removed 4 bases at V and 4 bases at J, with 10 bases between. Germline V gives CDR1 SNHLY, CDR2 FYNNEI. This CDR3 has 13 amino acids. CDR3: CASSVMGTYGYTF. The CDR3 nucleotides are TGTGCCAGCAGTGTTATGGGGACCTATGGCTACACCTTC. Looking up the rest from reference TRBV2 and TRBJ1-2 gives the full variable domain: EPEVTQTPSHQVTQMGQEVILRCVPISNHLYFYWYRQILGQKVEFLVSFYNNEISEKSEIFDDQFSVERPDGSNFTLKIRSTKLEDSAMYFCASSVMGTYGYTFGSGTRLTVV.

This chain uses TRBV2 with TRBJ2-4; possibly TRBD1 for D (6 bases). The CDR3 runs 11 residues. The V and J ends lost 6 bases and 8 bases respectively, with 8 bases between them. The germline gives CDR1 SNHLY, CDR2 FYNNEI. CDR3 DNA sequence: TGTGCCAGCAGACAGGGAGACATTCAGTACTTC. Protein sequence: CASRQGDIQYF.

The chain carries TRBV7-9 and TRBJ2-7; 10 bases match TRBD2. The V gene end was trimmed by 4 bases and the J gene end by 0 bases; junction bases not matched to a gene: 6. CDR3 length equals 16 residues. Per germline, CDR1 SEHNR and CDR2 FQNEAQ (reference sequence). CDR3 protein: CASSSYSSGSSYEQYF. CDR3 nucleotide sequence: TGTGCCAGCAGCTCTTACTCTAGCGGGAGCTCCTACGAGCAGTACTTC.

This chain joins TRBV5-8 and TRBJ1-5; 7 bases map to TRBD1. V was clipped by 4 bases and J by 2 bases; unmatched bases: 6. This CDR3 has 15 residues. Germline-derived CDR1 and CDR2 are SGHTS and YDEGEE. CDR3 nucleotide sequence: TGTGCCAGCAGCCGTACAGGGGTTGGCAATCAGCCCCAGCATTTT. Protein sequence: CASSRTGVGNQPQHF. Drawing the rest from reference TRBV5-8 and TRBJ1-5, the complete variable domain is EAGVTQSPTHLIKTRGQQATLRCSPISGHTSVYWYQQALGLGLQFLLWYDEGEERNRGNFPPRFSGRQFPNYSSELNVNALELEDSALYLCASSRTGVGNQPQHFGDGTRLSIL.

CDR3 sequence: CASSQDARRLNTGELFF. DNA for the CDR3: TGTGCCAGCAGCCAAGACGCGCGCAGACTGAACACCGGGGAGCTGTTTTTT. The rearrangement links TRBV4-2 to TRBJ2-2; D not certain. CDR1 LGHNA and CDR2 YNFKEQ come from the germline V gene. Trimming pared 0 bases from V and 1 base from J, leaving 12 bases between. The CDR3 has 17 residues.

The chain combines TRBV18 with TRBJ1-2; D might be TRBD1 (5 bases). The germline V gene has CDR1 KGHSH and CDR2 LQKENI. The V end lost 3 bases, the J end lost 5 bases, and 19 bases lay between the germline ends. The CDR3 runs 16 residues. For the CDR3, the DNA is TGTGCCAGCTCACCGCTCCCGTCGGAGGGGCCTTATGGCTACACCTTC. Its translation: CASSPLPSEGPYGYTF. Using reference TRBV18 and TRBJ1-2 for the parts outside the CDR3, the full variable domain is NAGVMQNPRHLVRRRGQEARLRCSPMKGHSHVYWYRQLPEEGLKFMVYLQKENIIDESGMPKERFSAEFPKEGPSILRIQQVVRGDSAAYFCASSPLPSEGPYGYTFGSGTRLTVV.

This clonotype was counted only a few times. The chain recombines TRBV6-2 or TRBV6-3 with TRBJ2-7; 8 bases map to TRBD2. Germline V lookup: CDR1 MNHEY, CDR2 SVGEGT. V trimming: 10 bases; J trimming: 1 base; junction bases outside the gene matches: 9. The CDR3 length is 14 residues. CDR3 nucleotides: TGTGCCATCCACGGATCTAGCGGGTCCTACGAGCAGTACTTC. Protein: CAIHGSSGSYEQYF.

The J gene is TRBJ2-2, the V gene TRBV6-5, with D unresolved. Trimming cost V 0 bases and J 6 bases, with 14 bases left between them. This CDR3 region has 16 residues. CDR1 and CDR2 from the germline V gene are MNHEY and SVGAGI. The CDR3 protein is CASSYSYGRVAGELFF. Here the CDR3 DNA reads TGTGCCAGCAGTTACTCATACGGGCGTGTGGCCGGGGAGCTGTTTTTT.

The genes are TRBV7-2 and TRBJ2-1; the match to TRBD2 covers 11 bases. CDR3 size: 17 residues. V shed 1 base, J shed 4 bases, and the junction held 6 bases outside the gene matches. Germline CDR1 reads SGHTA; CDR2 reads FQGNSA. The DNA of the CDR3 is TGTGCCAGCAGCTTAGTTGGGACTAGCGGAAAATACAATGAGCAGTTCTTC. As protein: CASSLVGTSGKYNEQFF.

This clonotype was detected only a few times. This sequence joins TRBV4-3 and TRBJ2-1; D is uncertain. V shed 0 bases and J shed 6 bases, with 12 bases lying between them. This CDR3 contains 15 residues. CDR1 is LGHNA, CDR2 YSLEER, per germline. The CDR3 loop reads CASSQDRARSNEQFF. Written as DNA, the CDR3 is TGCGCCAGCAGCCAAGATCGAGCTAGGAGCAATGAGCAGTTCTTC.

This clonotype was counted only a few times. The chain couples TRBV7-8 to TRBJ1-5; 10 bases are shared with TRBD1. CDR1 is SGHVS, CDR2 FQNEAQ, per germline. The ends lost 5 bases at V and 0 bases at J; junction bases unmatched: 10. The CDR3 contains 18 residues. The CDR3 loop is CASSPRTGGKYSNQPQHF. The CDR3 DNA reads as TGTGCCAGCAGCCCGCGGACAGGGGGGAAGTATAGCAATCAGCCCCAGCATTTT.

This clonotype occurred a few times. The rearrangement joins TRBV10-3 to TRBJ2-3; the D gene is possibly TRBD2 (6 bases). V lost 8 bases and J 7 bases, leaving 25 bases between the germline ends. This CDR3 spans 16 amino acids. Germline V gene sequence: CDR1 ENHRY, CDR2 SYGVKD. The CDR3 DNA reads TGTGCCATCGAAGCGAAGGCTGGGACTGGTCGGTATACGCAGTATTTT. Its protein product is CAIEAKAGTGRYTQYF.

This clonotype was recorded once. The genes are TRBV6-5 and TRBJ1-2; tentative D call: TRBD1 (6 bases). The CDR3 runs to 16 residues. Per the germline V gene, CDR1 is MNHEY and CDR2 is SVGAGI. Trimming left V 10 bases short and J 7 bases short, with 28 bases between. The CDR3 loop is CATWRTASVGRGGYTF. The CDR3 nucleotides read TGTGCCACCTGGCGGACAGCTTCTGTGGGAAGGGGTGGCTACACCTTC.

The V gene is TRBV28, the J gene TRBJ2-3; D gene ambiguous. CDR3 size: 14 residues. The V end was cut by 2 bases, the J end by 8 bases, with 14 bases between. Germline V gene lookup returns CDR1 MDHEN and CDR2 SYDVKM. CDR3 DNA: TGTGCCAGCAGTTTAGGCGCCTCCCCAAGTACGCAGTATTTT. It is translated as CASSLGASPSTQYF. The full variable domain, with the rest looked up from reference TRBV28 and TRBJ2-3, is DVKVTQSSRYLVKRTGEKVFLECVQDMDHENMFWYRQDPGLGLRLIYFSYDVKMKEKGDIPEGYSVSREKKERFSLILESASTNQTSMYLCASSLGASPSTQYFGPGTRLTVL.

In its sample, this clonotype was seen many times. CDR3 residues: CATADRVSDTQYF. The CDR3, as DNA: TGTGCCACCGCGGACAGGGTTTCTGATACGCAGTATTTT. The chain links TRBV24-1 to TRBJ2-3, with 8 bases aligning to TRBD1. The CDR3 is made up of 13 amino acids. Germline CDR1 is KGHDR and CDR2 is SFDVKD. V shed 9 bases and J 6 bases; nucleotides not matched to a gene: 7.